These 29 T cell receptor beta chains share one sample of origin, sequenced in a study of blood T cell repertoires in COVID-19. The assay was immunoSEQ multiplex PCR, and TCRdb's table has in-frame clones only and misses some. Of 250,000 to 400,000 clones listed, roughly 90% are singletons. The sequenced material came from peripheral blood. Source of these receptors: a woman aged 25-40 years with COVID-19, enrolled during active disease.

The J gene is TRBJ1-2, the V gene TRBV10-2; 8 nucleotides line up with TRBD1. Germline V gives CDR1 WSHSY, CDR2 SAAADI. The CDR3 runs 18 residues. V gave up 2 bases and J gave up 0 bases; unmatched junction bases: 11. In DNA form, the CDR3 reads TGCGCCAGCAGTGAGACCGGGACAGGCTTCTCAGCTAACTATGGCTACACCTTC. Its protein product is CASSETGTGFSANYGYTF.

This rearrangement joins TRBV30 to TRBJ1-2; D perhaps matches TRBD1 (6 bases). Trimming took 6 bases from V and 7 from J, leaving 21 bases between them. This CDR3 spans 14 amino acids. CDR1 GTSNPN and CDR2 SVGIG come from the germline V gene (reference sequence). The CDR3 loop is CACSSEWTEFGYTF. For the CDR3, the DNA is TGTGCCTGTTCGTCTGAATGGACAGAGTTTGGCTACACCTTC.

This chain uses TRBV11-2 with TRBJ2-5; D not certain. V was shortened by 1 base and J by 2 bases, with 11 bases between the two germline ends. Germline V gene data show CDR1 as SGHAT and CDR2 as FQNNGV. The CDR3 has 15 residues. The CDR3 region has the DNA TGTGCCAGCAGCTTAGTCGGCGGAGCTCAAGAGACCCAGTACTTC. It encodes CASSLVGGAQETQYF.

The chain joins TRBV3-1 (or the pseudogene TRBV3-2) to TRBJ1-2; D is undetermined. The CDR3 covers 14 residues. Germline CDR1 reads LGHDT; CDR2 reads YNNKEL (reference sequence). The ends were cut back, 1 base at V and 6 bases at J, with 12 bases in the middle. The CDR3 nucleotides read TGTGCCAGCAGCCAAGTCTCAGGAAACCATGGCTACACCTTC. Its translation is CASSQVSGNHGYTF.

The chain carries TRBV25-1 and TRBJ1-5, with D tentatively TRBD1 (5 bases). Germline CDR1 MGHDK, CDR2 SYGVNS. V lost 5 bases, J lost 4 bases, and 12 bases lay in between. CDR3 length: 14 residues. CDR3 coding DNA: TGTGCCAGCAGTCGGGGGGAGAGTAATCAGCCCCAGCATTTT. This encodes CASSRGESNQPQHF.

DNA for the CDR3: TGTGCCAGCAGCCTTACGCCGGGGAATCAGCCCCAGCATTTT. This gives the protein CASSLTPGNQPQHF. The rearrangement uses TRBV6-5 and TRBJ1-5; no clear D. Germline lookup yields CDR1 MNHEY and CDR2 SVGAGI. V was pared by 6 bases and J by 4 bases, with 13 bases between. This CDR3 has 14 residues.

The chain is built from TRBV11-2 and TRBJ2-7; 8 bases fit TRBD1. The trim removed 5 bases at V and 5 bases at J, leaving 11 bases unmatched. This CDR3 is 15 amino acids long. Germline V CDR1 and CDR2: SGHAT, FQNNGV. The CDR3 sequence: CASSPLRTGSHEQYF. The CDR3 DNA reads TGTGCCAGCAGCCCCCTAAGGACAGGGTCCCACGAGCAGTACTTC.

V gene TRBV6-6 combines with J gene TRBJ1-1; TRBD1 aligns across 7 bases. The CDR3 is 14 residues long. Germline-derived CDR1 and CDR2 are MNHNY and SVGAGI (reference sequence). J gave up 4 bases and V 3 bases, and 5 bases lay outside the gene matches. The CDR3 is CASSYSQGVTEAFF. The CDR3 DNA follows: TGTGCCAGCAGTTATAGCCAGGGGGTCACTGAAGCTTTCTTT.

To note about this clone: Other DNA sequences in this specimen translate into the identical CDR3. The J gene is TRBJ1-1, the V gene TRBV19, with D perhaps TRBD1 (6 bases). CDR3 size: 13 residues. V lost 0 bases and J 4 bases, leaving 6 bases between the germline ends. Germline assignment: CDR1 LNHDA and CDR2 SQIVND (reference sequence). DNA for the CDR3: TGTGCCAGTAGTATAGACAGGGGCACTGAAGCTTTCTTT. Its protein product is CASSIDRGTEAFF.

The V call is TRBV5-1, the J call TRBJ1-5; unclear D gene. V was cut by 7 bases and J by 6 bases, with 8 bases left in between. The V gene's germline CDR1 is SGHRS and CDR2 YFSETQ. This CDR3 contains 11 residues. The chain's CDR3 is CASVTRQPQHF. As DNA, the CDR3 is TGCGCCAGCGTAACACGTCAGCCCCAGCATTTT.

This clone has a single count. J is TRBJ1-4 and V is TRBV5-4, with D unresolved. Trimming took 0 bases from V and 3 from J, leaving 9 bases between them. Germline V gene sequence: CDR1 SGHNT, CDR2 YYREEE (reference sequence). This CDR3 has 15 residues. CDR3 sequence (DNA): TGTGCCAGCAGCTTGGGGGCGAAGGCTAATGAAAAACTGTTTTTT. This sequence encodes CASSLGAKANEKLFF.

This clone was observed once. The sample has other DNA sequences that encode this CDR3 too. The rearrangement links TRBV18 to TRBJ1-1; the D is unclear. V was clipped by 6 bases and J by 1 base, with 15 bases between them. Germline CDR1 reads KGHSH; CDR2 reads LQKENI. The CDR3 covers 15 residues. CDR3 sequence reads: CASSPTRTENTEAFF. CDR3 nucleotide sequence: TGTGCCAGCTCGCCCACGAGAACAGAGAACACTGAAGCTTTCTTT.

This clone was counted once. The chain employs TRBV27 and TRBJ2-6, with D hard to call. Germline values: CDR1 MNHEY, CDR2 SMNVEV (reference sequence). The CDR3 covers 13 residues. The V end was cut by 7 bases, the J end by 2 bases, with 6 bases between. The DNA of the CDR3 is TGTGCCAGCAACAATCCTGGGGCCAACGTCCTGACTTTC. It yields the protein CASNNPGANVLTF.

This clone has a single count. The chain carries TRBV28 and TRBJ2-5; TRBD1 matches at 8 bases. Trimming took 6 bases from V and 5 from J; bases not matched to a gene: 5. CDR1 is MDHEN, CDR2 SYDVKM, per germline. CDR3 length: 13 amino acids. CDR3 nucleotide sequence: TGTGCCAGCAGAACAGGGGGTCGGGAGACCCAGTACTTC. Protein: CASRTGGRETQYF.

The chain links TRBV5-5 to TRBJ1-2; D is perhaps TRBD1 (6 bases). The CDR3 is 14 amino acids. The V and J ends lost 4 bases and 4 bases respectively, with 14 bases between them. In germline, CDR1 is SGHKS, CDR2 YYEKEE (reference sequence). In nucleotides, the CDR3 is TGTGCCAGCAGCGAACCACAGGGCGGCTATGGCTACACCTTC. The encoded protein is CASSEPQGGYGYTF.

In the case of this clone: This sample includes further DNA sequences coding for the same CDR3. This chain connects TRBV28 to TRBJ1-1; TRBD1 might be the D (5 bases). Trimming took 3 bases from V and 4 from J, leaving 9 bases between them. The CDR3 totals 13 residues. CDR1 and CDR2 (germline): MDHEN, SYDVKM. The DNA for the CDR3 is TGTGCCAGCAGTTTGGGGGGTGGCACTGAAGCTTTCTTT. This gives the protein CASSLGGGTEAFF.

The chain uses TRBV9 and TRBJ1-1; D not resolved. Trimming left V 6 bases short and J 1 base short, with 13 bases between. The CDR3 length is 14 residues. Germline lookup yields CDR1 SGDLS and CDR2 YYNGEE. The CDR3 is CASTRGVQNTEAFF. Here the CDR3 DNA reads TGTGCCAGCACCCGGGGAGTGCAGAACACTGAAGCTTTCTTT.

This rearrangement joins TRBV7-6 to TRBJ2-7, with a possible D match to TRBD2 (6 bases). The CDR3 runs 14 residues. V lost 5 bases and J lost 6, with 17 bases in between. Germline assignment: CDR1 SGHVS and CDR2 FNYEAQ. The CDR3 DNA follows: TGTGCCAGCAGCCCAGCGGGCGGGTTGCTCGAGCAGTACTTC. Translated: CASSPAGGLLEQYF.

J is TRBJ2-7 and V is TRBV27; 11 nucleotides match TRBD2. J gave up 3 bases and V 5 bases, and 6 bases lay outside the gene matches. The CDR3 loop spans 15 amino acids. CDR1 and CDR2 from the germline V gene are MNHEY and SMNVEV (reference sequence). This CDR3 reads CASSPTSGGNYEQYF. In DNA form, the CDR3 reads TGTGCCAGCAGTCCAACTAGCGGGGGAAACTACGAGCAGTACTTC.

The rearrangement links TRBV27 to TRBJ1-3, with TRBD1 as a possible D gene (6 bases). The CDR3 length is 15 residues. V was cut by 2 bases and J by 4 bases, with 12 bases left in between. From germline, CDR1 is MNHEY and CDR2 SMNVEV (reference sequence). CDR3 sequence (DNA): TGTGCCAGCAGTTTAGTGGGGGCGGGCGGAAACACCATATATTTT. Its protein is CASSLVGAGGNTIYF.

The chain uses TRBV5-5 and TRBJ1-4; 9 bases match TRBD1. Looked up from germline, CDR1 is SGHKS and CDR2 is YYEKEE (reference sequence). This CDR3 contains 16 residues. The trim removed 3 bases at V and 0 bases at J, leaving 3 bases unmatched. CDR3 DNA: TGTGCCAGCAGCTCAACAGGGGGCTCAACTAATGAAAAACTGTTTTTT. This encodes CASSSTGGSTNEKLFF.

The rearrangement links TRBV6-5 to TRBJ2-1; 9 bases fit TRBD2. J lost 4 bases, V lost 6 bases, and 7 bases had no gene match. Germline V gene data show CDR1 as MNHEY and CDR2 as SVGAGI. CDR3 length equals 15 residues. CDR3 in DNA: TGTGCCAGCAGCCTTAGCGGGAGTACGTACAATGAGCAGTTCTTC. It translates to CASSLSGSTYNEQFF.

The V and J genes are TRBV9 and TRBJ1-4; weak D call: TRBD1 (5 bases). V dropped 4 bases and J dropped 5 bases, with 15 bases sitting between them. Germline V gives CDR1 SGDLS, CDR2 YYNGEE. The CDR3 totals 15 residues. CDR3: CASSPGVGGNEKLFF. The CDR3 region has the DNA TGTGCCAGCAGCCCCGGGGTGGGGGGGAATGAAAAACTGTTTTTT.

The rearrangement joins TRBV18 to TRBJ1-3; D gene ambiguous. The germline V and J ends were trimmed by 3 bases and 2 bases, with 11 bases remaining between them. Germline V CDR1 and CDR2: KGHSH, LQKENI. The CDR3 consists of 15 residues. The CDR3 loop reads CASSPDLGPGNTIYF. The CDR3 DNA is TGTGCCAGCTCACCCGACCTAGGCCCTGGAAACACCATATATTTT. The full variable domain, in which reference TRBV18 and TRBJ1-3 provide the parts outside the CDR3, is NAGVMQNPRHLVRRRGQEARLRCSPMKGHSHVYWYRQLPEEGLKFMVYLQKENIIDESGMPKERFSAEFPKEGPSILRIQQVVRGDSAAYFCASSPDLGPGNTIYFGEGSWLTVV.

The chain is built from TRBV19 and TRBJ1-6, with 7 bases matching TRBD1. CDR1 is LNHDA, CDR2 SQIVND, per germline (reference sequence). J lost 1 base, V lost 9 bases, and 9 bases had no gene match. This CDR3 is 16 amino acids long. The CDR3 region has the DNA TGTGCCAGCGGAACAGGGGTGAGGTCCTATAATTCACCCCTCCACTTT. It codes for CASGTGVRSYNSPLHF.

This clone was observed a single time. The V call is TRBV25-1, the J call TRBJ2-3; 8 bases align to TRBD1. CDR1 and CDR2 (germline): MGHDK, SYGVNS. J gave up 1 base and V 5 bases, and 5 bases lay outside the gene matches. The CDR3 is 15 residues long. The CDR3 here is CASSPRTGRTDTQYF. The CDR3 nucleotides read TGTGCCAGCAGTCCGCGGACAGGGCGCACAGATACGCAGTATTTT.

With regard to this clone: Other DNA sequences in the sample encode the same CDR3. V and J are TRBV12-3 or TRBV12-4 and TRBJ1-1; no definite D call. Trimming removed 1 base at V and 5 bases at J, with 8 bases between. The CDR3 covers 13 residues. The CDR3 region is CASSLVGGTEAFF. The CDR3 bases are TGTGCCAGCAGTTTAGTCGGAGGTACTGAAGCTTTCTTT.

The chain couples TRBV10-3 to TRBJ1-3; the D gene is possibly TRBD1 (5 bases). From germline, CDR1 is ENHRY and CDR2 SYGVKD. V lost 7 bases to trimming and J lost 0 bases, with 13 bases between them. The CDR3 length is 15 residues. CDR3 bases: TGTGCCATCAAAACGGGGGGAAACTCTGGAAACACCATATATTTT. Translating gives CAIKTGGNSGNTIYF.

In its sample, this clone was seen once. The rearrangement joins TRBV3-1 (or the pseudogene TRBV3-2) to TRBJ1-5, with no clear D. V lost 1 base, J lost 3 bases, and 10 bases lay in between. Germline CDR1 is LGHDT and CDR2 is YNNKEL (reference sequence). The CDR3 sequence is 15 residues long. The CDR3 region has the DNA TGTGCCAGCAGCCAAGGTTCAGTACCCAATCAGCCCCAGCATTTT. This encodes CASSQGSVPNQPQHF.